This T cell receptor beta chain is drawn from a study of blood T cell repertoires in COVID-19. The method was immunoSEQ multiplex PCR; TCRdb's version includes in-frame clones alone and lacks a portion of them. The sample has 290,000 or so clones, about 85% seen once. The source of this sequence is a man between 18 and 35 years old with active or convalescent COVID-19. Sequenced input: peripheral blood.

The CDR3 DNA follows: TGTGCCAGCAGCGTTGGGCCTGGCGCCGGGGAGCTGTTTTTT. It codes for CASSVGPGAGELFF. The chain is built from TRBV9 and TRBJ2-2; no clear D gene. CDR3 size: 14 residues. Germline CDR1 SGDLS, CDR2 YYNGEE. V was clipped by 2 bases and J by 6 bases, with 11 bases between them.